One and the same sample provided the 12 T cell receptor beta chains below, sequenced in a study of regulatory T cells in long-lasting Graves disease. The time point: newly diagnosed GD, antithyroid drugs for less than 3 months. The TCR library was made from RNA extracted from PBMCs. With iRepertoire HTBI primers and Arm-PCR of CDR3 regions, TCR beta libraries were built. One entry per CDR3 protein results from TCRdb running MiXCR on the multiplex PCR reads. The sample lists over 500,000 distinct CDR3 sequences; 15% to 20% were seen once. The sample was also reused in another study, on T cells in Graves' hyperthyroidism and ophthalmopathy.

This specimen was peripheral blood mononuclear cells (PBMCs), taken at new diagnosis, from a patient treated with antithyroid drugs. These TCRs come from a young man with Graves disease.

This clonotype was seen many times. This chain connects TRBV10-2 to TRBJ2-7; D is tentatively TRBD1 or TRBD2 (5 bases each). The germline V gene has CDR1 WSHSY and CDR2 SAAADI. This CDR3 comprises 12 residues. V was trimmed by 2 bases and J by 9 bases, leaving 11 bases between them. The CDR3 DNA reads TGCGCCAGCAGTGAGCAGGGCGCGGGGCAGTACTTC. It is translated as CASSEQGAGQYF.

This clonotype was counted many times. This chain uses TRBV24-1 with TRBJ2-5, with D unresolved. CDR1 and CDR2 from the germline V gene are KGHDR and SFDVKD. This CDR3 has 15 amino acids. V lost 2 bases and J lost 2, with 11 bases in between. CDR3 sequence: CATSDWRSAQETQYF. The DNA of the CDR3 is TGTGCCACCAGTGATTGGCGGTCGGCTCAAGAGACCCAGTACTTC.

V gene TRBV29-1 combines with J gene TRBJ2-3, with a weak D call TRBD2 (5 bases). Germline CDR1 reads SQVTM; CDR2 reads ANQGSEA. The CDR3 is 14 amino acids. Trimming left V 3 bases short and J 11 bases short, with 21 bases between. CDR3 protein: CSVEAVGEPPGQYF. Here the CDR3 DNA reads TGCAGCGTTGAGGCTGTGGGAGAGCCACCGGGGCAGTATTTT.

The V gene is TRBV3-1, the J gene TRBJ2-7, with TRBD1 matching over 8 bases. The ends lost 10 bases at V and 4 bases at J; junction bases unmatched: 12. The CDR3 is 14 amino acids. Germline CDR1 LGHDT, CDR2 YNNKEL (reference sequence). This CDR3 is CATRQGPGSYEQYF. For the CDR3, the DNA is TGTGCCACCAGACAGGGGCCTGGGAGTTACGAGCAGTACTTC.

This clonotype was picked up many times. Here the CDR3 DNA reads TGTGCCAGCAGTTCGGCGGGACTACTCTCCTACGAGCAGTACTTC. Translation gives CASSSAGLLSYEQYF. The chain recombines TRBV12-3 or TRBV12-4 with TRBJ2-7; 7 nucleotides line up with TRBD2. The CDR3 is 15 residues long. The junction had 6 bases not matched to a gene; V was cut back by 4 bases and J by 0 bases.

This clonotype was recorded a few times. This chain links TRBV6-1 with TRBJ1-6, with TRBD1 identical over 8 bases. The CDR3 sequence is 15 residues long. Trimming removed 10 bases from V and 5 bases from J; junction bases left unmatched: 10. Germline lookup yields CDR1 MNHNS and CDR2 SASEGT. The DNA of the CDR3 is TGTGCCACCCTTTTTCGGACAGGGAATAATTCACCCCTCCACTTT. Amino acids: CATLFRTGNNSPLHF.

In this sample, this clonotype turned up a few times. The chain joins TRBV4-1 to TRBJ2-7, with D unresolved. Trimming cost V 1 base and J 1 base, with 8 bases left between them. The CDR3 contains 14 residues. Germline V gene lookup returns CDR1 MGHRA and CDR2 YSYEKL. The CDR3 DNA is TGCGCCAGCAGCCAAGTTGAGGAATCCTACGAGCAGTACTTC. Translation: CASSQVEESYEQYF.

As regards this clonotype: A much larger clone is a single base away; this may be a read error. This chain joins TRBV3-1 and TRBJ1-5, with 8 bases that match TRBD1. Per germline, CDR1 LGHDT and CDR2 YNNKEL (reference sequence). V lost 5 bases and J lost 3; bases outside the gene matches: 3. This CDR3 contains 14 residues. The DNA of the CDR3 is TGTGCCAGCAGCTACAGGGGGGTCAATCAGCCCCAGCATTTT. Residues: CASSYRGVNQPQHF.

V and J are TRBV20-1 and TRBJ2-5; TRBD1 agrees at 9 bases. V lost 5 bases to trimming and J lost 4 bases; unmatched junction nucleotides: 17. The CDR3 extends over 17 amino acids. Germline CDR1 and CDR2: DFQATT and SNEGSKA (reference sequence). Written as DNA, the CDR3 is TGCAGTGCTTCCGACGGAACCGGGACAGGGTGGGGAGAGACCCAGTACTTC. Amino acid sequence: CSASDGTGTGWGETQYF.

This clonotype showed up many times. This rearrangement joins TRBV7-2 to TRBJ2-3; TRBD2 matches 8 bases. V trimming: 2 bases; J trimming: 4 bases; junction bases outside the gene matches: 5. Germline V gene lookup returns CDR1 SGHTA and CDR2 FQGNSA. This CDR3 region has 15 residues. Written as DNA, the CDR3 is TGTGCCAGCAGCTTAAGCGGGAGAAGGGCAGATACGCAGTATTTT. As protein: CASSLSGRRADTQYF. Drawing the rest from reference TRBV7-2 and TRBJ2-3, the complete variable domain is GAGVSQSPSNKVTEKGKDVELRCDPISGHTALYWYRQSLGQGLEFLIYFQGNSAPDKSGLPSDRFSAERTGGSVSTLTIQRTQQEDSAVYLCASSLSGRRADTQYFGPGTRLTVL.

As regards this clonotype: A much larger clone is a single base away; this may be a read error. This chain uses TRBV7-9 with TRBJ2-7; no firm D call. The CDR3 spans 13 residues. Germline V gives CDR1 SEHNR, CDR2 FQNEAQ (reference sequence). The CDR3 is CTSSFTETYEQYF. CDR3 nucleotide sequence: TGTACCAGCAGCTTTACAGAAACCTACGAGCAGTACTTC.

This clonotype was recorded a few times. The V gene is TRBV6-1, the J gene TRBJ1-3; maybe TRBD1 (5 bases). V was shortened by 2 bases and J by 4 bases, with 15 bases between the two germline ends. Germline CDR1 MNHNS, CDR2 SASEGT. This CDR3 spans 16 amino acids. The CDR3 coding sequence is TGTGCCAGCAGTGAATACAGGACCTTCGTCGGAAACACCATATATTTT. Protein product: CASSEYRTFVGNTIYF.